One sample yielded the 15 T cell receptor beta chains listed below, sequenced in a study of cytomegalovirus exposure and HLA in healthy donors. The method was immunoSEQ multiplex PCR; TCRdb's version includes in-frame clones alone and lacks a portion of them. The sample carries 78,000 or so clones, 90% to 96% recorded once. The sequenced sample consisted of PBMCs. The receptors come from a man aged 18 to 35 in good health and CMV-seropositive.

This clone occurred a few times. The chain carries TRBV21-1 and TRBJ2-7; the listed D gene, TRBD2, was not tested against the DNA. TRBV21-1 counts as a pseudogene. The CDR3 loop spans 15 amino acids. CDR3 amino acids: CASSKETGRSHEQYF. The CDR3 nucleotides are TGTGCCAGCAGCAAAGAGACGGGTCGTTCCCACGAGCAGTACTTC.

This clone was observed a single time. The chain employs TRBV5-1 and TRBJ2-1; maybe TRBD2 (6 bases). The length of the CDR3 is 15 residues. V gave up 0 bases and J gave up 6 bases, with 13 bases separating them. Germline V gene data show CDR1 as SGHRS and CDR2 as YFSETQ. DNA of the CDR3: TGCGCCAGCAGCTTGGTTCCGGAGGGCCTCAATGAGCAGTTCTTC. This codes for CASSLVPEGLNEQFF.

The J gene is TRBJ2-7, the V gene TRBV5-1; TRBD2 matches at 14 bases. Germline V gene data show CDR1 as SGHRS and CDR2 as YFSETQ. J gave up 12 bases and V 4 bases, and 9 bases lay outside the gene matches. The CDR3 loop spans 14 amino acids. CDR3 DNA sequence: TGCGCCAGCAGCCCGGGACTAGCGGGAGTGGGGCTGTACTTC. Its protein is CASSPGLAGVGLYF.

The V gene is TRBV5-1, the J gene TRBJ2-7, with TRBD1 matching over 8 bases. Germline CDR1 and CDR2: SGHRS and YFSETQ. V dropped 5 bases and J dropped 7; count of bases not matched to a gene: 8. This CDR3 spans 13 amino acids. The CDR3 nucleotides read TGCGCCAGCAGGCAGACAGGGGTGTGGGAGCAGTACTTC. Encoded protein: CASRQTGVWEQYF.

V usage is TRBV7-6 and J usage is TRBJ2-1; D is undetermined. With 3 bases removed from V and 10 bases from J, the gap between germline ends came to 19 bases. Germline CDR1 reads SGHVS; CDR2 reads FNYEAQ. This CDR3 comprises 15 residues. CDR3 in amino acids: CASSFQRVAHGEQFF. DNA for the CDR3: TGTGCCAGCAGCTTTCAGCGTGTCGCCCACGGGGAGCAGTTCTTC.

This chain's CDR3 is CASRKRLAGAGELFF. As DNA, the CDR3 is TGTGCCAGCAGAAAACGACTAGCGGGAGCCGGGGAGCTGTTTTTT. V and J are TRBV28 and TRBJ2-2, with TRBD2 matching 12 bases. The CDR3 extends over 15 amino acids. The ends lost 6 bases at V and 6 bases at J; junction bases unmatched: 5. Germline lookup yields CDR1 MDHEN and CDR2 SYDVKM.

The chain uses TRBV10-1 and TRBJ2-1, with 9 nucleotides matching TRBD2. Trimming cost V 4 bases and J 4 bases; bases outside gene matches: 14. Germline CDR1 is WNHNN and CDR2 is SYGVQD (reference sequence). The CDR3 contains 18 residues. The CDR3 nucleotides are TGCGCCAGCAGTGCCCCGAGGGCTAGCGGGGAATTATACAATGAGCAGTTCTTC. Encoded protein: CASSAPRASGELYNEQFF.

This chain links TRBV6-5 with TRBJ1-2; D not certain. This CDR3 has 15 amino acids. Germline lookup yields CDR1 MNHEY and CDR2 SVGAGI. Trimming cost V 0 bases and J 4 bases, with 12 bases left between them. CDR3 nucleotide sequence: TGTGCCAGCAGTTACTCGAGTCGGGTTACCTATGGCTACACCTTC. Its translation: CASSYSSRVTYGYTF.

This clone was seen just once. This rearrangement joins TRBV6-6 to TRBJ2-5, with a possible D match to TRBD2 (6 bases). Germline CDR1 reads MNHNY; CDR2 reads SVGAGI (reference sequence). The CDR3 is made up of 13 amino acids. V was cut by 7 bases and J by 1 base, with 10 bases left in between. The CDR3 DNA reads as TGTGCCAGCACTGCGGGGATCCAAGAGACCCAGTACTTC. It codes for CASTAGIQETQYF.

The chain carries TRBV7-9 and TRBJ1-2; 9 nucleotides align to TRBD1. Germline assignment: CDR1 SEHNR and CDR2 FQNEAQ (reference sequence). V shed 5 bases, J shed 5 bases, and the junction held 3 bases outside the gene matches. This CDR3 contains 13 residues. This CDR3 is CASSRDRAYGYTF. The CDR3 DNA follows: TGTGCCAGCAGCCGGGACAGGGCGTATGGCTACACCTTC.

The chain couples TRBV9 to TRBJ1-2; tentatively, D is TRBD1 (6 bases). CDR1 is SGDLS and CDR2 is YYNGEE in the germline V gene. Trimming pared 5 bases from V and 7 bases from J, leaving 18 bases between. CDR3 size: 14 residues. The CDR3 DNA reads TGTGCCAGCAGTACCTATGAACAGGGTAGTGGCTACACCTTC. It translates to CASSTYEQGSGYTF. Combining the CDR3 with reference TRBV9 and TRBJ1-2 gives the whole variable domain DSGVTQTPKHLITATGQRVTLRCSPRSGDLSVYWYQQSLDQGLQFLIQYYNGEERAKGNILERFSAQQFPDLHSELNLSSLELGDSALYFCASSTYEQGSGYTFGSGTRLTVV.

This clone was observed a single time. The chain recombines TRBV7-9 with TRBJ2-2, with a weak D call TRBD2 (6 bases). Germline-derived CDR1 and CDR2 are SEHNR and FQNEAQ (reference sequence). The CDR3 has 15 amino acids. Trimming cost V 4 bases and J 1 base, with 10 bases left between them. The CDR3 DNA reads TGTGCCAGCAGCTATATCGGGGGGAACACCGGGGAGCTGTTTTTT. Amino acid sequence: CASSYIGGNTGELFF.

The CDR3 DNA reads as TGCGCCAGCAGAGGGACCGGAGGACAGGGGAACACCGGGGAGCTGTTTTTT. Translation gives CASRGTGGQGNTGELFF. This chain links TRBV4-1 with TRBJ2-2; 8 bases match TRBD1. Germline V CDR1 and CDR2: MGHRA, YSYEKL. The CDR3 length is 17 residues. V shed 6 bases and J 1 base; nucleotides not matched to a gene: 10.

This sequence joins TRBV27 and TRBJ2-7; perhaps TRBD1 as D (6 bases). Germline V gene sequence: CDR1 MNHEY, CDR2 SMNVEV (reference sequence). The CDR3 has 13 residues. V lost 0 bases and J 13 bases, leaving 16 bases between the germline ends. The CDR3 protein is CASSLSFRQEEYF. DNA of the CDR3: TGTGCCAGCAGTTTATCGTTCCGACAGGAGGAATACTTC.

This chain uses TRBV19 with TRBJ1-2, with 7 nucleotides matching TRBD1. CDR3 length: 15 amino acids. Germline CDR1 LNHDA, CDR2 SQIVND (reference sequence). J was trimmed by 5 bases and V by 6 bases; bases with no gene match: 12. The CDR3 DNA reads as TGTGCCAGTAGGGACCGGGACAGAGGCGGGTATGGCTACACCTTC. It yields the protein CASRDRDRGGYGYTF.